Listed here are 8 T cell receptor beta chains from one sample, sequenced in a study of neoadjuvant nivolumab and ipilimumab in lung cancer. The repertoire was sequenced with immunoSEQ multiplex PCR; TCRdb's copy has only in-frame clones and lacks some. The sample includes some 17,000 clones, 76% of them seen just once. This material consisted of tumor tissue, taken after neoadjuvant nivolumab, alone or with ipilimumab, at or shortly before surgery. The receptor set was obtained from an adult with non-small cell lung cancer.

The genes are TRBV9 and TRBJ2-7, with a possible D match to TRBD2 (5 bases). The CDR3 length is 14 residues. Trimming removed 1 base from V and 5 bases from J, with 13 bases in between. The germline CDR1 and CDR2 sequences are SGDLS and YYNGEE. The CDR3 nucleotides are TGTGCCAGCAGCGTAACGGGAAGTAAAAACGAGCAGTACTTC. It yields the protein CASSVTGSKNEQYF.

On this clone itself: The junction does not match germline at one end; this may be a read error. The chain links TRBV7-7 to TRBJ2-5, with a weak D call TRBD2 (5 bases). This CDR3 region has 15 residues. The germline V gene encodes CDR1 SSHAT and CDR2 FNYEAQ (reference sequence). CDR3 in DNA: TGTGCTAGCAGCTTAGCGTTCGGCAGGCGAGAGACCCAGTACTTC. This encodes CASSLAFGRRETQYF.

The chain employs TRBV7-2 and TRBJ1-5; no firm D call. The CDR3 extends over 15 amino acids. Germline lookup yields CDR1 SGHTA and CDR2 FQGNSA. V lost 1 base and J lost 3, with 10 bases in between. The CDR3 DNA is TGTGCCAGCAGCTTAGTTTCAGGTCCCAATCAGCCCCAGCATTTT. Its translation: CASSLVSGPNQPQHF.

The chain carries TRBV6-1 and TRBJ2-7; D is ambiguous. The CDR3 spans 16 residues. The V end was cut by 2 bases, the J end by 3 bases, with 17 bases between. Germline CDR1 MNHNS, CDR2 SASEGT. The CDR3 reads CASSEKGRVRNYEQYF. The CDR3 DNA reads TGTGCCAGCAGTGAAAAAGGACGGGTGAGGAACTACGAGCAGTACTTC.

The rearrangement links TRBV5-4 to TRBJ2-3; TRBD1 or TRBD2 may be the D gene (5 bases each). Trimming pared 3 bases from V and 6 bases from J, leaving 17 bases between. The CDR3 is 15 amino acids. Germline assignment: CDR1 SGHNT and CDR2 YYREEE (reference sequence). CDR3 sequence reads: CASSSPGAAGDTQYF. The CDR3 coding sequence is TGTGCCAGCAGCTCCCCCGGGGCCGCAGGGGATACGCAGTATTTT.

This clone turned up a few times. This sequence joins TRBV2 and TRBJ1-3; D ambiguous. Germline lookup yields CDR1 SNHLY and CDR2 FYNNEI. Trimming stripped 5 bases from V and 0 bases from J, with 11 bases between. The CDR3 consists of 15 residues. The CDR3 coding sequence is TGTGCCAGCAGTCCCCCCTTTATCTCTGGAAACACCATATATTTT. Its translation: CASSPPFISGNTIYF.

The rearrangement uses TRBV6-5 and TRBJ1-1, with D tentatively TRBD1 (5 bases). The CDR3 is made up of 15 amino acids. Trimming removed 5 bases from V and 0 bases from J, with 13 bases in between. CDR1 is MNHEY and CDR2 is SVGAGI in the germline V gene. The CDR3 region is CASSRGLTLNTEAFF. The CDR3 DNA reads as TGTGCCAGCAGTAGGGGACTGACCTTGAACACTGAAGCTTTCTTT.

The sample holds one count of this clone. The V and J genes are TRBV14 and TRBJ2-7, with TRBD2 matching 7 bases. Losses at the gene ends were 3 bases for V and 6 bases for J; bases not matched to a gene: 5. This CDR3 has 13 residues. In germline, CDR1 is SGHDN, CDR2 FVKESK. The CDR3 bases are TGTGCCAGCAGCCATGGGGGGGGGACCGAGCAGTACTTC. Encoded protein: CASSHGGGTEQYF.